This TCR beta chain was obtained from a study of cytomegalovirus exposure and HLA in healthy donors. Study-wide results and limits: Evidence from a later analysis indicated that most CMV-associated TCR beta chains looked HLA-restricted. The study put 150 to 200 TCR beta chains on its list as cytomegalovirus-associated. Later analysis associated a missense DCLRE1C variant with TCR beta V- and J-gene trimming.

Primers: 60 Vbeta forward and 13 Jbeta reverse. Libraries were prepared by immunoSEQ multiplex PCR; TCRdb keeps only in-frame clonotypes and omits some of them. The data contain about 150,000 clones, roughly 84% of them singletons. Comment on this clone: The target antigen is unknown.

The CDR3 contains 12 residues. The V end was cut by 3 bases, the J end by 7 bases, with 7 bases between. CDR1 KGHSH and CDR2 LQKENI come from the germline V gene. The sequence derives from a man between 25 and 39 years old in good health and CMV-seropositive. The specimen sequenced was PBMCs. This chain joins TRBV18 and TRBJ1-5; D remains ambiguous. The DNA of the CDR3 is TGTGCCAGCTCACCCGGGAGACAGCCCCAGCATTTT. It encodes CASSPGRQPQHF.